This T cell receptor beta chain was observed in a study of naive and memory T cell subsets. Per germline, CDR1 SGHTA and CDR2 FQGTGA. This CDR3 is 17 amino acids long. The trim removed 2 bases at V and 2 bases at J, leaving 7 bases unmatched. An oligonucleotide containing a UMI was ligated to the 3' end of TCR cDNA. RNA was extracted from more than 2 ml of whole blood of healthy adults. Input was about 1 to 1,100 ng of DNase-treated total RNA without cell sorting. This clonotype was observed a few times. Its antigen is unknown. Four PCR rounds used nested alpha and beta constant region primers plus the SP2 primer. Blood and skin TCR RNA was reverse transcribed with alpha and beta constant primers. TCRdb reanalysed the 5' RACE reads using MiXCR and keeps one entry per CDR3 protein. The repertoire holds over 45,000 distinct CDR3 sequences, with more than 7.5% as singletons. Findings and limits, study-wide: The RNA method is potentially sensitive to activation and differentiation changes.

The clonotype originates from a female donor in good health. This chain uses TRBV7-3 with TRBJ2-3; 10 bases agree with TRBD2. The CDR3 nucleotides read TGTGCCAGCAGCTTATACTCTAGCGGGGGTCCCACAGATACGCAGTATTTT. Protein product: CASSLYSSGGPTDTQYF. Drawing the rest from reference TRBV7-3 and TRBJ2-3, the complete variable domain is GAGVSQTPSNKVTEKGKYVELRCDPISGHTALYWYRQSLGQGPEFLIYFQGTGAADDSGLPNDRFFAVRPEGSVSTLKIQRTERGDSAVYLCASSLYSSGGPTDTQYFGPGTRLTVL.